The clone carrying this T cell receptor (beta chain) was counted between two and nine times. These data originate in a study of T-cell memory formation after mild COVID-19. About the study: In these data, TCR clusters were largely donor specific.

MiXCR, run by TCRdb on the 5' RACE reads, gives a single entry per CDR3 protein. The data show 380,000 or so distinct CDR3 sequences, around 15% seen once. Specimen: PBMCs or a T cell subset sorted from them (not recorded which). The clonotype originates from a man younger than 35 who had mild COVID-19 (a few samples of this study predate the infection). Cell type and time point are not known.

CDR3 sequence: CSVGVAARVETQYF. CDR3 coding DNA: TGCAGCGTTGGGGTAGCGGCTAGGGTGGAGACCCAGTACTTC. The V gene is TRBV29-1, the J gene TRBJ2-5, with a tentative D call TRBD2 (6 bases). The germline V gene has CDR1 SQVTM and CDR2 ANQGSEA. The V gene lost 4 bases and the J gene lost 5 bases, with 17 bases spanning the gap. This CDR3 spans 14 amino acids.